What follows are 23 T cell receptor beta chains derived from one specimen sequenced in a study of T cells in women clearing cervical HPV infection. Profiled with immunoSEQ multiplex PCR; TCRdb holds only in-frame clones, not every one. The sample has tens of thousands of clones; the top ten hold approximately 0.98%. The sample was blood buffy coat. The receptors come from a woman between 18 and 70 years old with a cervical HPV16 infection that either progressed to CIN3+ or cleared (not recorded which).

A remark on this clone: Read coverage stops 3 residues before the CDR3 terminus; the germline J gene supplies the remainder. The rearrangement links TRBV5-6 to TRBJ2-7, with unresolved D. Between the trimmed V and J ends, which lost 5 bases and 5 bases, there was a span of 11 bases. The CDR3 is 12 amino acids. Per the germline V gene, CDR1 is SGHDT and CDR2 is YYEEEE. The sequenced CDR3 bases are TGTGCCAGCAGTCAGGAGTTCAACGAG. Translating gives CASSQEFNE. The full CDR3 protein reads CASSQEFNEQYF.

About this clone: The read ends 3 residues early relative to the CDR3; the germline J gene fills the gap. This chain joins TRBV13 and TRBJ2-1, with TRBD2 matching over 9 bases. Unmatched junction bases numbered 8, after V lost 4 bases and J lost 7 bases. The CDR3 is made up of 15 amino acids. From germline, CDR1 is PRHDT and CDR2 FYEKMQ (reference sequence). The chain's CDR3 is CASSSRGGVLNEQFF. The covered CDR3 bases are TGTGCCAGCAGCTCGCGGGGGGGTGTGCTGAATGAG.

Points on this clone: The CDR3 is cut off 3 residues early in the read; its end comes from the germline J gene. The chain couples TRBV5-5 to TRBJ2-7; 9 bases are shared with TRBD1. V shed 0 bases and J 4 bases; nucleotides not matched to a gene: 5. This CDR3 has 15 residues. From germline, CDR1 is SGHKS and CDR2 YYEKEE (reference sequence). Partial CDR3 DNA: TGTGCCAGCAGCTTGGGACAGGGGGAATGGTACGAG. It yields the protein CASSLGQGEWYE. The CDR3 reads in full as CASSLGQGEWYEQYF.

Notes on this clone: Read data end 3 residues before the CDR3 end; the end is taken from the germline J gene. The gene calls are TRBV30 and TRBJ2-3, with 8 positions matching TRBD2. The junction had 8 bases not matched to a gene; V was cut back by 4 bases and J by 2 bases. Germline V gene data show CDR1 as GTSNPN and CDR2 as SVGIG (reference sequence). The CDR3 is 15 residues long. This CDR3 reads CAWTDLAGITDTQYF. The sequenced part of the CDR3 DNA is TGTGCCTGGACCGACTTAGCGGGGATCACAGATACG. Full variable domain (outside the CDR3, taken from reference TRBV30 and TRBJ2-3): SQTIHQWPATLVQPVGSPLSLECTVEGTSNPNLYWYRQAAGRGLQLLFYSVGIGQISSEVPQNLSASRPQDRQFILSSKKLLLSDSGFYLCAWTDLAGITDTQYFGPGTRLTVL.

Of note for this clone: The read halts 3 residues ahead of the CDR3 end, with the missing end drawn from the germline J gene. Different DNA sequences within this sample yield the same CDR3. This chain links TRBV5-1 with TRBJ1-2; D remains unclear. V was shortened by 3 bases and J by 2 bases, with 11 bases between the two germline ends. CDR3 length: 14 residues. CDR1 is SGHRS and CDR2 is YFSETQ in the germline V gene. CDR3 protein: CASSSPGGNYGYTF. CDR3 DNA (partial): TGCGCCAGCAGCTCCCCAGGCGGGAACTATGGC.

Worth noting for this clone: The sequenced fragment ends 3 residues before the CDR3 boundary, so the rest is inferred from the germline J gene. This chain connects TRBV7-2 to TRBJ2-4; 7 positions agree with TRBD1. The CDR3 is 15 amino acids. Germline values: CDR1 SGHTA, CDR2 FQGNSA. The covered CDR3 bases are TGTGCCAGCAGCGTACGACAGGGTGCGAATCAGCCT. This codes for CASSVRQGANQP. The full CDR3 sequence reads CASSVRQGANQPQYF.

CDR3 bases read: TGTGCCAGTAGTATCTCGGGG. Residues: CASSISG. The entire CDR3 protein is CASSISGAFF. This sequence joins TRBV19 and TRBJ1-1, with D unclear. The read finishes 3 residues shy of the CDR3 end, and the germline J gene is used to complete it. The CDR3 sequence is 10 residues long. CDR1 is LNHDA and CDR2 is SQIVND in the germline V gene (reference sequence).

As to this clone: Sequencing ends 3 residues short of the CDR3 end; the germline J gene provides the rest. J is TRBJ1-6 and V is TRBV10-3; perhaps TRBD1 as D (6 bases). Germline CDR1 and CDR2: ENHRY and SYGVKD. V lost 6 bases and J lost 6, with 6 bases in between. The CDR3 length is 12 residues. The sequenced CDR3 bases are TGTGCCATCAGACAGGGTAATTCACCC. Protein sequence: CAIRQGNSP. The entire CDR3 protein is CAIRQGNSPLHF.

A note on this clone: The read ends 3 residues shy of where the CDR3 ends; the end is completed using the germline J gene. This specimen includes other DNA sequences encoding the same CDR3. The gene calls are TRBV6-1 and TRBJ1-3; D not certain. This CDR3 spans 16 amino acids. Trimming took off 2 bases at V and 2 bases at J, with 13 bases between the two ends. Germline CDR1 and CDR2: MNHNS and SASEGT. CDR3 protein: CASSELVRGAGNTIYF. CDR3 DNA (partial): TGTGCCAGCAGTGAACTAGTCCGCGGGGCTGGAAACACC.

A note on this clone: The read terminates 3 residues ahead of where the CDR3 ends, so the germline J gene completes it. The chain links TRBV29-1 to TRBJ1-2; TRBD1 aligns across 9 bases. Unmatched junction bases numbered 4, after V lost 8 bases and J lost 6 bases. Per the germline V gene, CDR1 is SQVTM and CDR2 is ANQGSEA. This CDR3 has 11 amino acids. The CDR3 protein is CSTRTGDGYTF. The sequenced CDR3 bases are TGCAGCACAAGGACAGGGGATGGC. The full variable domain, its missing parts supplied by reference TRBV29-1 and TRBJ1-2, is SAVISQKPSRDICQRGTSLTIQCQVDSQVTMMFWYRQQPGQSLTLIATANQGSEATYESGFVIDKFPISRPNLTFSTLTVSNMSPEDSSIYLCSTRTGDGYTFGSGTRLTVV.

Points on this clone: The read gets to within 3 residues of the CDR3 end, and the germline J gene fills in the rest. The J gene is TRBJ2-3, the V gene TRBV3-1 (or the pseudogene TRBV3-2); the D call may be TRBD1 or TRBD2 (5 bases each). Trimming took 5 bases from V and 2 from J, leaving 11 bases between them. The germline gives CDR1 LGHDT, CDR2 YNNKEL (reference sequence). The CDR3 contains 14 residues. Partial CDR3 DNA: TGTGCCAGCAGCTCAGAGGGGAACACAGATACG. Translated, it gives CASSSEGNTDT. The full-length CDR3 reads as CASSSEGNTDTQYF.

In regard to this clone: The missing CDR3 end, 3 residues past where the read stops, is filled in from the germline J gene. The chain uses TRBV18 and TRBJ1-2; D not certain. This CDR3 has 15 residues. In germline, CDR1 is KGHSH, CDR2 LQKENI. The CDR3 reads CASSPPRGSSYDYTF. CDR3 DNA (partial): TGTGCCAGCTCACCACCGCGGGGAAGCTCCTACGAC.

With regard to this clone: The read terminates 3 residues ahead of where the CDR3 ends, so the germline J gene completes it. The rearrangement uses TRBV19 and TRBJ1-2; D perhaps matches TRBD1 (6 bases). Germline values: CDR1 LNHDA, CDR2 SQIVND (reference sequence). V was pared by 7 bases and J by 2 bases, with 14 bases between. The length of the CDR3 is 14 residues. The sequenced part of the CDR3 DNA is TGTGCCAGTAAGGAGACAGGAGTCAACTATGGC. Its protein product is CASKETGVNYG. The entire CDR3 protein is CASKETGVNYGYTF.

On this clone: The missing CDR3 end, 3 residues past where the read stops, is filled in from the germline J gene. The J gene is TRBJ2-2, the V gene TRBV7-2; D gene uncertain. The CDR3 loop spans 11 amino acids. Looked up from germline, CDR1 is SGHTA and CDR2 is FQGNSA. Partial CDR3 DNA: TGTGCCAGCAGCTTAAACTCACCG. Its translation: CASSLNSP. The complete CDR3 reads CASSLNSPLFF. The full variable domain, with the rest looked up from reference TRBV7-2 and TRBJ2-2, is GAGVSQSPSNKVTEKGKDVELRCDPISGHTALYWYRQSLGQGLEFLIYFQGNSAPDKSGLPSDRFSAERTGGSVSTLTIQRTQQEDSAVYLCASSLNSPLFFGEGSRLTVL.

Turning to this clone: From the germline J gene comes the end of the CDR3, since the read stops 3 residues before it. The chain is built from TRBV6-1 and TRBJ2-1; D not certain. The CDR3 has 15 amino acids. Trimming took off 2 bases at V and 8 bases at J, with 16 bases between the two ends. Germline V CDR1 and CDR2: MNHNS, SASEGT. The sequenced part of the CDR3 DNA is TGTGCCAGCAGTGAATTAGTGTTACTCCCTGATGAG. Translating gives CASSELVLLPDE. In full, the CDR3 reads CASSELVLLPDEQFF.

Details on this clone: The read ends 3 residues shy of where the CDR3 ends; the end is completed using the germline J gene. The chain uses TRBV19 and TRBJ1-2; 8 nucleotides agree with TRBD1. Germline V gene lookup returns CDR1 LNHDA and CDR2 SQIVND (reference sequence). The CDR3 spans 13 residues. CDR3 amino acids: CASSGQGVTSYTF. CDR3 bases read: TGTGCCAGTAGTGGACAGGGAGTAACGAGC. Looking up the rest from reference TRBV19 and TRBJ1-2 gives the full variable domain: DGGITQSPKYLFRKEGQNVTLSCEQNLNHDAMYWYRQDPGQGLRLIYYSQIVNDFQKGDIAEGYSVSREKKESFPLTVTSAQKNPTAFYLCASSGQGVTSYTFGSGTRLTVV.

About this clone itself: The observed sequence ends 3 residues before the CDR3 terminus, with the missing tail filled in from the germline J gene. This chain links TRBV20-1 with TRBJ2-5; D gene ambiguous. This CDR3 comprises 11 residues. Germline CDR1 reads DFQATT; CDR2 reads SNEGSKA (reference sequence). Trimming stripped 5 bases from V and 5 bases from J, with 9 bases between. CDR3 DNA (partial): TGCAGTGCTCAGACTCGGGAGACC. It is translated as CSAQTRET. In full, the CDR3 reads CSAQTRETQYF.

Remarks on this clone: The CDR3 is cut off 3 residues early in the read; its end comes from the germline J gene. The V gene is TRBV11-2, the J gene TRBJ2-3, with a possible D match to TRBD2 (6 bases). The CDR3 covers 15 residues. CDR1 is SGHAT and CDR2 is FQNNGV in the germline V gene. Trimming took off 3 bases at V and 5 bases at J, with 15 bases between the two ends. CDR3 sequence reads: CASSFGGAFGDTQYF. The sequenced part of the CDR3 DNA is TGTGCCAGCAGCTTTGGCGGGGCATTTGGAGATACG. Drawing the rest from reference TRBV11-2 and TRBJ2-3, the complete variable domain is EAGVAQSPRYKIIEKRQSVAFWCNPISGHATLYWYQQILGQGPKLLIQFQNNGVVDDSQLPKDRFSAERLKGVDSTLKIQPAKLEDSAVYLCASSFGGAFGDTQYFGPGTRLTVL.

As for this clone: The missing CDR3 end, 3 residues past where the read stops, is filled in from the germline J gene. The chain recombines TRBV19 with TRBJ1-5; D is unclear. Germline values: CDR1 LNHDA, CDR2 SQIVND (reference sequence). Trimming shortened V by 5 bases and J by 4 bases, and 12 bases separated the two germline ends. This CDR3 comprises 14 residues. The DNA read from the CDR3 is TGTGCCAGTAGTTCCAACGGAGGGAATCAGCCC. Protein product: CASSSNGGNQP. The whole CDR3 region reads CASSSNGGNQPQHF.

Here the CDR3 reads CASSRTRGTNEQFF. The covered CDR3 bases are TGTGCCAGCTCACGCACCAGGGGGACCAATGAG. V gene TRBV18 combines with J gene TRBJ2-1, with TRBD1 matching over 7 bases. The read terminates 3 residues ahead of where the CDR3 ends, so the germline J gene completes it. CDR1 KGHSH and CDR2 LQKENI come from the germline V gene. The junction had 6 bases not matched to a gene; V was cut back by 4 bases and J by 6 bases. There are 14 residues in the CDR3.

For this clone: The read ends 3 residues early relative to the CDR3; the germline J gene fills the gap. This chain joins TRBV13 and TRBJ2-5; tentative D call: TRBD2 (6 bases). This CDR3 region has 12 residues. In germline, CDR1 is PRHDT, CDR2 FYEKMQ (reference sequence). V was shortened by 4 bases and J by 5 bases, with 8 bases between the two germline ends. The CDR3 DNA, read in part, is TGTGCCAGCAGCTGGGGGGTCGAGACC. Amino acids: CASSWGVET. From start to end, the CDR3 is CASSWGVETQYF.

As regards this clone: The read falls 3 residues short of the CDR3 end, and the missing part is taken from the germline J gene. The rearrangement links TRBV7-2 to TRBJ1-3, with TRBD1 identical over 7 bases. Germline V gene sequence: CDR1 SGHTA, CDR2 FQGNSA. V trimming: 5 bases; J trimming: 4 bases; junction bases outside the gene matches: 8. The CDR3 has 15 residues. CDR3 bases read: TGTGCCAGCAGCACACGGAGGGGGCCAGGAAACACC. It translates to CASSTRRGPGNT. The whole CDR3 protein is CASSTRRGPGNTIYF.

Incomplete CDR3 DNA: TGTGCCAGCAGCCGGATGCAAGGCGGTAATTCACCG. This encodes CASSRMQGGNSP. The complete CDR3 sequence is CASSRMQGGNSPLFF. V is TRBV11-1 and J is TRBJ2-2; D unresolved. The read gets to within 3 residues of the CDR3 end, and the germline J gene fills in the rest. Germline V CDR1 and CDR2: SGHAT, FQDESV (reference sequence). This CDR3 spans 15 amino acids.